The clone carrying this T cell receptor beta chain occurred once. The sample comes from a study of blood T cell repertoires in COVID-19. Overall study: The United States, Italy and Spain provided the acute and convalescent COVID-19 samples. T cells, B-cell-depleted T cells, or PBMCs provided the cDNA or gDNA that served as material.

In the authors' methods: From reference gene primer amplification, estimates of nucleated cell counts were derived. Assay: immunoSEQ multiplex PCR; the TCRdb copy retains only in-frame clones and omits some. From that table come the V and J calls and clone size; the DNA was used to work out D and trimming. Of approximately 200,000 clones listed, 80% to 85% are singletons. CDR3 length: 14 residues. V was pared by 4 bases and J by 2 bases, with 5 bases of the junction left unmatched. CDR1 and CDR2 (germline): ENHRY, SYGVKD. The sequence derives from a young woman who had recovered from COVID-19. Sequencing was done on a sample of peripheral blood. The J gene is TRBJ2-7, the V gene TRBV10-3; 7 nucleotides match TRBD1. CDR3 DNA sequence: TGTGCCATCAGTGCGGCCAGGGGGACCTACGAGCAGTACTTC. It encodes CAISAARGTYEQYF.